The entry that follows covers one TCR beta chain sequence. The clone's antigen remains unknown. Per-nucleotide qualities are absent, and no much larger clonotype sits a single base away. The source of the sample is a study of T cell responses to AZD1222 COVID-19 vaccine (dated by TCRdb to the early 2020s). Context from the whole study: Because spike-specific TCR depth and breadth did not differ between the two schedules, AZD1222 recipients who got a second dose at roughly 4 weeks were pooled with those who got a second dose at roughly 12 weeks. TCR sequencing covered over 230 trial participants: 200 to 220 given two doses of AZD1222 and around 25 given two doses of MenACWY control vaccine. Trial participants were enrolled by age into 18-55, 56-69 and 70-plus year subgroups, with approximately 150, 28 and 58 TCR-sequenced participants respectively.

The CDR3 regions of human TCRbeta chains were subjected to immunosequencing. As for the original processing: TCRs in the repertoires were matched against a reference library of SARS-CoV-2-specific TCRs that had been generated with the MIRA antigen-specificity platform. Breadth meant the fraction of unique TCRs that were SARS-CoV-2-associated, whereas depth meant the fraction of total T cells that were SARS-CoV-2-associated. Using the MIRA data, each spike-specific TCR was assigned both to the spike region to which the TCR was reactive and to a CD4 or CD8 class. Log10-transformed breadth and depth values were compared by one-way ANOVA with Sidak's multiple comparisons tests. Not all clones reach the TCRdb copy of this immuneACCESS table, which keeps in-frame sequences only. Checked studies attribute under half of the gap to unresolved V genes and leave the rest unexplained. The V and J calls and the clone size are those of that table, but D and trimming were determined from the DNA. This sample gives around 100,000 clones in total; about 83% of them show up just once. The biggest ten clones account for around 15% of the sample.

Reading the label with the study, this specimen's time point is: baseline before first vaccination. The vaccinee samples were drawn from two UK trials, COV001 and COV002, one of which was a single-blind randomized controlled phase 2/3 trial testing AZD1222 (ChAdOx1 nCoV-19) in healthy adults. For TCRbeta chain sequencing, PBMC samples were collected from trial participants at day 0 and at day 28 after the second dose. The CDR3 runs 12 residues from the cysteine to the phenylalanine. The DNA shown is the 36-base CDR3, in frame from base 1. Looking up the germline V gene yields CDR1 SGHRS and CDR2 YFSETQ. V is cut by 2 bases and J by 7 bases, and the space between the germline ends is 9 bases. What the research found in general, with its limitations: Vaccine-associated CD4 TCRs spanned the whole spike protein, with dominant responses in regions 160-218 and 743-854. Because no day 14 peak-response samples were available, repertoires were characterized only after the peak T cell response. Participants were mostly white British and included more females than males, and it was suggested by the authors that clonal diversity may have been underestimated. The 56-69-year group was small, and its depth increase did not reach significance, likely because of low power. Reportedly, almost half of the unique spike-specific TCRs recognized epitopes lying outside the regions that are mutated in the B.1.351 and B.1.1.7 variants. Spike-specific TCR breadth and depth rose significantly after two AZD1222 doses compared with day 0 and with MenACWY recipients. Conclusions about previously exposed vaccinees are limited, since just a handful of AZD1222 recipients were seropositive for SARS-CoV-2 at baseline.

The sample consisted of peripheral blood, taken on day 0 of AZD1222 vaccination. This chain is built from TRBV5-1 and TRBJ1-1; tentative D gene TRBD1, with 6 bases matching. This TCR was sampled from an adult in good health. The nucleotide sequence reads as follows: TGCGCCAGCAGCTTCATAGGGGGTGAAGCTTTCTTT. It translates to CASSFIGGEAFF.